A single sample is the source of the 25 T cell receptor beta chains below, sequenced in a study of identical twins. TCRdb re-analysed the 5' RACE reads in MiXCR, keeping a single row per CDR3 protein. The table lists about 900,000 distinct CDR3 sequences, 10% to 15% of them singletons, with around 1.6% in the top ten. This same sample was also taken into another study, of yellow fever vaccine responses in identical twins.

The sample comprised PBMCs. Receptors were obtained from a woman aged 18-29 years in good health.

J is TRBJ2-1 and V is TRBV12-3 or TRBV12-4; D unresolved. Deletions cut 9 bases from V and 7 bases from J, with 16 bases between. The CDR3 spans 13 residues. CDR3 nucleotide sequence: TGTGCCAGACACAGCTCCAACCCAAATGAGCAGTTCTTC. Its protein is CARHSSNPNEQFF.

The table lists this clonotype with a few counts. The J gene is TRBJ2-1, the V gene TRBV7-2; 9 bases align to TRBD2. Germline V CDR1 and CDR2: SGHTA, FQGNSA. Germline trimming cut 0 bases from V and 2 bases from J; bases unmatched to any gene: 2. CDR3 length: 16 residues. CDR3 DNA: TGTGCCAGCAGCTTAGCTAGCGGGGGTACCTACAATGAGCAGTTCTTC. Protein product: CASSLASGGTYNEQFF. The full variable domain, with the rest looked up from reference TRBV7-2 and TRBJ2-1, is GAGVSQSPSNKVTEKGKDVELRCDPISGHTALYWYRQSLGQGLEFLIYFQGNSAPDKSGLPSDRFSAERTGGSVSTLTIQRTQQEDSAVYLCASSLASGGTYNEQFFGPGTRLTVL.

The V call is TRBV20-1, the J call TRBJ2-1; 9 bases are a match to TRBD2. J was trimmed by 4 bases and V by 5 bases; bases with no gene match: 18. Germline values: CDR1 DFQATT, CDR2 SNEGSKA (reference sequence). This CDR3 comprises 18 residues. The CDR3: CSARGLAGSRKQYNEQFF. The CDR3 DNA follows: TGCAGTGCTCGGGGCCTAGCGGGGTCGCGGAAACAATACAATGAGCAGTTCTTC.

This clonotype was seen at least ten times. The chain employs TRBV4-1 and TRBJ1-4, with D tentatively TRBD1 (5 bases). V lost 1 base, J lost 6 bases, and 9 bases lay in between. The CDR3 contains 14 residues. CDR1 and CDR2 from the germline V gene are MGHRA and YSYEKL. DNA for the CDR3: TGCGCCAGCAGCCAAGTTTGGGGCGATGAAAAACTGTTTTTT. Protein product: CASSQVWGDEKLFF.

This chain joins TRBV7-8 and TRBJ2-1; D assignment may be TRBD1 or TRBD2 (6 bases each). CDR1 is SGHVS and CDR2 is FQNEAQ in the germline V gene. CDR3 length equals 17 residues. V dropped 1 base and J dropped 2 bases, with 15 bases sitting between them. In nucleotides, the CDR3 is TGTGCCAGCAGCTTAGGGGGGGCTAGCGCCCCCTACAATGAGCAGTTCTTC. Encoded protein: CASSLGGASAPYNEQFF.

This clonotype has a handful of counts. This chain links TRBV10-3 with TRBJ2-4; D is uncertain. The CDR3 runs 17 residues. CDR1 and CDR2 from the germline V gene are ENHRY and SYGVKD. V gave up 0 bases and J gave up 0 bases, with 12 bases separating them. This CDR3 reads CAISESMEILAKNIQYF. In DNA, the CDR3 is TGTGCCATCAGTGAGTCAATGGAGATACTAGCCAAAAACATTCAGTACTTC.

The rearrangement uses TRBV4-1 and TRBJ1-4; 11 positions agree with TRBD1. Trimming at V came to 4 bases and at J to 10 bases, leaving 5 bases not matched to a gene. Germline V CDR1 and CDR2: MGHRA, YSYEKL. The length of the CDR3 is 14 residues. CDR3 amino acids: CASSPGQGVGKLFF. The CDR3 bases are TGCGCCAGCAGCCCGGGACAGGGGGTTGGAAAACTGTTTTTT.

In its sample, this clonotype was seen a few times. Here the CDR3 reads CASSPGTYNQPQHF. CDR3 coding DNA: TGTGCCAGCAGTCCAGGGACATACAATCAGCCCCAGCATTTT. The J gene is TRBJ1-5, the V gene TRBV28; D is perhaps TRBD1 (6 bases). CDR1 MDHEN and CDR2 SYDVKM come from the germline V gene. This CDR3 comprises 14 residues. Deletions cut 5 bases from V and 3 bases from J, with 11 bases between.

This clonotype was found a few times. V usage is TRBV5-1 and J usage is TRBJ1-6, with D possibly matching TRBD1 (6 bases). In germline, CDR1 is SGHRS, CDR2 YFSETQ. V was shortened by 4 bases and J by 7 bases, with 12 bases between the two germline ends. This CDR3 is built from 14 residues. In DNA form, the CDR3 reads TGCGCCAGCAGCAGGGACATCTCAAATTCACCCCTCCACTTT. Its protein is CASSRDISNSPLHF.

The chain couples TRBV10-3 to TRBJ1-4, with D unresolved. The CDR3 is 13 residues long. The ends were cut back, 10 bases at V and 6 bases at J, with 15 bases in the middle. The germline V gene encodes CDR1 ENHRY and CDR2 SYGVKD. DNA for the CDR3: TGTGCCACCCGGGAGGGAGACCATGAAAAACTGTTTTTT. It is translated as CATREGDHEKLFF.

This clonotype occurred a few times. This chain connects TRBV20-1 to TRBJ2-3; D is uncertain. The V gene's germline CDR1 is DFQATT and CDR2 SNEGSKA (reference sequence). This CDR3 is built from 15 residues. V lost 3 bases to trimming and J lost 0 bases, with 13 bases between them. The DNA for the CDR3 is TGCAGTGCTAGGCCTGGTGGACCCAGCACAGATACGCAGTATTTT. As protein: CSARPGGPSTDTQYF.

In this sample, this clonotype turned up a few times. The V and J genes are TRBV7-9 and TRBJ2-5, with 8 nucleotides matching TRBD2. The junction had 6 bases not matched to a gene; V was cut back by 5 bases and J by 1 base. CDR3 size: 15 residues. CDR1 SEHNR and CDR2 FQNEAQ come from the germline V gene (reference sequence). The CDR3: CASSVWTSPQETQYF. CDR3 coding DNA: TGTGCCAGCAGCGTCTGGACTAGCCCCCAAGAGACCCAGTACTTC.

There are a few counts of this clonotype. This chain links TRBV6-1 with TRBJ2-3; D could derive from TRBD1 or TRBD2 (6 bases each). The CDR3 is 13 amino acids. V was shortened by 8 bases and J by 8 bases, with 17 bases between the two germline ends. Germline assignment: CDR1 MNHNS and CDR2 SASEGT. The CDR3 reads CASVPPGAFTQYF. In DNA, the CDR3 is TGTGCCAGCGTACCCCCGGGGGCGTTTACGCAGTATTTT.

The table lists this clonotype with a few counts. The chain uses TRBV4-2 and TRBJ2-1; 10 positions agree with TRBD2. Trimming removed 1 base from V and 5 bases from J; junction bases left unmatched: 11. The CDR3 contains 18 residues. From germline, CDR1 is LGHNA and CDR2 YNFKEQ. Here the CDR3 DNA reads TGTGCCAGCAGCCAAGGGACTAGCGGCCCTTCTACCCACAATGAGCAGTTCTTC. Residues: CASSQGTSGPSTHNEQFF.

This clonotype was observed at least ten times. The CDR3 DNA is TGTGCCAGCAGGAGAGGTCGAGGACTAGCGGGACCTTCTAGCACAGATACGCAGTATTTT. This gives the protein CASRRGRGLAGPSSTDTQYF. The genes are TRBV2 and TRBJ2-3; TRBD2 agrees at 12 bases. The junction had 16 bases not matched to a gene; V was cut back by 6 bases and J by 0 bases. CDR3 length: 20 residues. Germline V gene lookup returns CDR1 SNHLY and CDR2 FYNNEI. Complete variable domain (other parts from reference TRBV2 and TRBJ2-3): EPEVTQTPSHQVTQMGQEVILRCVPISNHLYFYWYRQILGQKVEFLVSFYNNEISEKSEIFDDQFSVERPDGSNFTLKIRSTKLEDSAMYFCASRRGRGLAGPSSTDTQYFGPGTRLTVL.

This chain uses TRBV29-1 with TRBJ2-5, with D unclear. This CDR3 is built from 13 residues. Germline V gene data show CDR1 as SQVTM and CDR2 as ANQGSEA. The germline V and J ends were trimmed by 3 bases and 5 bases, with 13 bases remaining between them. In DNA, the CDR3 is TGCAGCGTTGATGTCCGGCCAGCTGAGACCCAGTACTTC. It yields the protein CSVDVRPAETQYF.

This clonotype was seen at least ten times. The CDR3 bases are TGTGCCAGCAGTTTGACGGGGGCTGAAGCTTTCTTT. Residues: CASSLTGAEAFF. The rearrangement uses TRBV12-3 or TRBV12-4 and TRBJ1-1; a possible D gene is TRBD1 (5 bases). Trimming removed 3 bases from V and 6 bases from J, with 8 bases in between. The CDR3 consists of 12 residues.

The J gene is TRBJ1-3, the V gene TRBV2; D gene ambiguous. Germline V gives CDR1 SNHLY, CDR2 FYNNEI. The CDR3 loop spans 15 amino acids. V gave up 6 bases and J gave up 0 bases, with 12 bases separating them. The CDR3 DNA follows: TGTGCCAGCAGGTTGGAGTCCCTCTCTGGAAACACCATATATTTT. This gives the protein CASRLESLSGNTIYF. Supplemented by reference TRBV2 and TRBJ1-3, the full variable domain reads EPEVTQTPSHQVTQMGQEVILRCVPISNHLYFYWYRQILGQKVEFLVSFYNNEISEKSEIFDDQFSVERPDGSNFTLKIRSTKLEDSAMYFCASRLESLSGNTIYFGEGSWLTVV.

This clonotype showed up just a few times. The chain employs TRBV7-9 and TRBJ1-2, with a weak D call TRBD1 (6 bases). This CDR3 has 15 residues. Germline V gene lookup returns CDR1 SEHNR and CDR2 FQNEAQ (reference sequence). Trimming pared 0 bases from V and 0 bases from J, leaving 8 bases between. The CDR3 protein is CASSLADRSNYGYTF. The CDR3 DNA is TGTGCCAGCAGCTTAGCGGACAGATCTAACTATGGCTACACCTTC. Based on the CDR3 plus reference TRBV7-9 and TRBJ1-2, the full variable domain is DTGVSQNPRHKITKRGQNVTFRCDPISEHNRLYWYRQTLGQGPEFLTYFQNEAQLEKSRLLSDRFSAERPKGSFSTLEIQRTEQGDSAMYLCASSLADRSNYGYTFGSGTRLTVV.

A few counts support this clonotype. This sequence joins TRBV11-2 and TRBJ1-1, with unresolved D. The CDR3 extends over 12 amino acids. Trimming removed 9 bases at V and 1 base at J, with 9 bases between. The germline CDR1 and CDR2 sequences are SGHAT and FQNNGV. As DNA, the CDR3 is TGTGCCAGTCAACACCCGAACACTGAAGCTTTCTTT. This translates into CASQHPNTEAFF.

This clonotype appeared many times. The chain combines TRBV10-3 with TRBJ2-3, with D perhaps TRBD2 (5 bases). The CDR3 is made up of 13 amino acids. Trimming removed 9 bases from V and 0 bases from J, with 10 bases in between. In germline, CDR1 is ENHRY, CDR2 SYGVKD. This CDR3 reads CAMKAESTDTQYF. The CDR3 region has the DNA TGTGCCATGAAAGCGGAGAGCACAGATACGCAGTATTTT.

There are a few counts of this clonotype. The chain couples TRBV2 to TRBJ1-1, with D perhaps matching TRBD1 (5 bases). CDR1 SNHLY and CDR2 FYNNEI come from the germline V gene. V lost 2 bases and J lost 3, with 10 bases in between. The CDR3 runs 14 residues. CDR3 loop: CASSEKARDTEAFF. The CDR3 DNA reads as TGTGCCAGCAGTGAAAAGGCCAGGGACACTGAAGCTTTCTTT.

J is TRBJ2-7 and V is TRBV3-1; D may match TRBD1 or TRBD2 (5 bases each). Trimming stripped 3 bases from V and 5 bases from J, with 11 bases between. There are 13 residues in the CDR3. In germline, CDR1 is LGHDT, CDR2 YNNKEL (reference sequence). The CDR3 sequence is CASSQILGDEQYF. The CDR3 DNA reads TGTGCCAGCAGCCAGATCCTGGGGGACGAGCAGTACTTC.

This clonotype has just a few counts. The chain has TRBV3-1 and TRBJ2-7; 12 bases align to TRBD2. The CDR3 loop spans 15 amino acids. CDR1 LGHDT and CDR2 YNNKEL come from the germline V gene (reference sequence). V trimming: 4 bases; J trimming: 3 bases; junction bases outside the gene matches: 4. The CDR3 reads CASSLLAGGIYEQYF. In DNA form, the CDR3 reads TGTGCCAGCAGCCTACTAGCGGGAGGAATCTACGAGCAGTACTTC.

J is TRBJ2-3 and V is TRBV2; 8 bases align to TRBD1. V shed 6 bases and J 3 bases; nucleotides not matched to a gene: 14. CDR3 length: 17 residues. In germline, CDR1 is SNHLY, CDR2 FYNNEI. CDR3 loop: CASSLGQGLVATDTQYF. In DNA, the CDR3 is TGTGCCAGCAGCCTCGGACAGGGTTTGGTTGCGACAGATACGCAGTATTTT.